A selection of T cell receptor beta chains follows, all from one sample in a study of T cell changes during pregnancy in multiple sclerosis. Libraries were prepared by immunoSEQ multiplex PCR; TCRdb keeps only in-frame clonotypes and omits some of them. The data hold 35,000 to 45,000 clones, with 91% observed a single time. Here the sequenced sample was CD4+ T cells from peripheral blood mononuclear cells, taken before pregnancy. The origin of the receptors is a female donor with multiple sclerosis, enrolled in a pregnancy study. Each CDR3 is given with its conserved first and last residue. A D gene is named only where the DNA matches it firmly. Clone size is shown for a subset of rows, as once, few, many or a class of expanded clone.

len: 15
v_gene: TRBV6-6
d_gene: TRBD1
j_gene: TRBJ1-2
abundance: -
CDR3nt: TGTGCCAGCAGTTACTCCTCACAGGGGGGCTATGGCTACACCTTC
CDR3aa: CASSYSSQGGYGYTF

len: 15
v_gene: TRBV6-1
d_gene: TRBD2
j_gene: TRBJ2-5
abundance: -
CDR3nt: TGTGCCAGCAGCCTACTAGCGGGGAGATGGGAGACCCAGTACTTC
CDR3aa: CASSLLAGRWETQYF

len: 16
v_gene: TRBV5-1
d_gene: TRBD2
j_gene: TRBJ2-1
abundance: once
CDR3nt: TGCGCCAGCAGCTTGGGGTCGAGCGGGGGGCTCAATGAGCAGTTCTTC
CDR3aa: CASSLGSSGGLNEQFF

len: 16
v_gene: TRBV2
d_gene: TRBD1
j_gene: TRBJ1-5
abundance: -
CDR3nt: TGTGCCAGCAGCGGTTGGGACAGTGATAGCAATCAGCCCCAGCATTTT
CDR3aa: CASSGWDSDSNQPQHF

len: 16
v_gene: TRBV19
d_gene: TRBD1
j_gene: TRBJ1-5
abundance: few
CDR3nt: TGTGCCAGTAGTACCCCCGGACAGGGGCGCAATCAGCCCCAGCATTTT
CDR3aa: CASSTPGQGRNQPQHF

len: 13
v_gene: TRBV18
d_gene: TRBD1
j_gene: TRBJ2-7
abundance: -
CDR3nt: TGTGCCAGCGCCTCGGGACAGGGGGACGAGCAGTACTTC
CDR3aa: CASASGQGDEQYF

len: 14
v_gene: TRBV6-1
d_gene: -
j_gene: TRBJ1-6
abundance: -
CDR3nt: TGTGCCAGCAGCCCCCGCGGGGACGGTTCACCCCTCCACTTT
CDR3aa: CASSPRGDGSPLHF

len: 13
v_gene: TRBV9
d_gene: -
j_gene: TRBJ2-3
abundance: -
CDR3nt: TGTGCCAGCAGCCCGAGCGGGACAGATACGCAGTATTTT
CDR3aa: CASSPSGTDTQYF

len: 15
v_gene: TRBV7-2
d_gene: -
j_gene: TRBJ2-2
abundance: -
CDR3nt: TGTGCCAGCATCACGGGGTTTTTGAACACCGGGGAGCTGTTTTTT
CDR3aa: CASITGFLNTGELFF

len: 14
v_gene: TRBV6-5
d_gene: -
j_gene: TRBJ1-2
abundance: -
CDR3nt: TGTGCCAGCAGAAGCGACGCGGTGGTCTATGGCTACACCTTC
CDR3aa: CASRSDAVVYGYTF

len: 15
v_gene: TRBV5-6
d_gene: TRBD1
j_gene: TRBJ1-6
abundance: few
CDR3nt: TGTGCCAGCGCGAGACAGGGCTCGGATAATTCACCCCTCCACTTT
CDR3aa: CASARQGSDNSPLHF

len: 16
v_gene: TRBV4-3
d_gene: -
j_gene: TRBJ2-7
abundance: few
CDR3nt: TGCGCCAGCAGCCAAAAGGGAGGAGCTACACACTACGAGCAGTACTTC
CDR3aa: CASSQKGGATHYEQYF

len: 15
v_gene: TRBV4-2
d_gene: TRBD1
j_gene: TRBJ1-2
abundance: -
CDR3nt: TGTGCCAGCAGCCAAGCACAGGGGGCTCGTTATGGCTACACCTTC
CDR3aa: CASSQAQGARYGYTF

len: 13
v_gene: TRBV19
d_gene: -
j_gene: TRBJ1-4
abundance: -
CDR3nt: TGTGCCAGTAGTCGACAGAGGAATGAAAAACTGTTTTTT
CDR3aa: CASSRQRNEKLFF

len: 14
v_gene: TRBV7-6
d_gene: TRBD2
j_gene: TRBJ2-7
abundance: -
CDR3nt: TGTGCCAGCAGCCAGCTTGCGGGGGGTAGCGAGCAGTACTTC
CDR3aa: CASSQLAGGSEQYF

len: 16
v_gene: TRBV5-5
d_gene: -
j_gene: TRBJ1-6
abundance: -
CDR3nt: TGTGCCAGCAGCCAGGGGATTAGCTCCTATAATTCACCCCTCCACTTT
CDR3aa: CASSQGISSYNSPLHF

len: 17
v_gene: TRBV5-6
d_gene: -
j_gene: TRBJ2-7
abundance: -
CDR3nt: TGTGCCAGCAGCTTGAGGGGGGGGGCCTCTCGATTCTACGAGCAGTACTTC
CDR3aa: CASSLRGGASRFYEQYF

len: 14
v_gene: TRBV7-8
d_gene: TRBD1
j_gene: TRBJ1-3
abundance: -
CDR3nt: TGTGCCAGCAGAAACGACAGGGGTGGAAACACCATATATTTT
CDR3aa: CASRNDRGGNTIYF

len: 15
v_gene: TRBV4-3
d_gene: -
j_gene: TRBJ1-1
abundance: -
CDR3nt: TGCGCCAGCAGCCAAGATACAGGACTGAACACTGAAGCTTTCTTT
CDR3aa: CASSQDTGLNTEAFF

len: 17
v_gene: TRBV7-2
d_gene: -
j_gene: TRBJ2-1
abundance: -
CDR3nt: TGTGCCAGCAGCTTAGCGCTGGGGTTCGGGGGGCACAATGAGCAGTTCTTC
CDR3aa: CASSLALGFGGHNEQFF

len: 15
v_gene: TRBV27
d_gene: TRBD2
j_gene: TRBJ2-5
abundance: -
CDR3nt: TGTGCCAGCAGTTTAATAGCGGGGGGAAGAGAGACCCAGTACTTC
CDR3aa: CASSLIAGGRETQYF

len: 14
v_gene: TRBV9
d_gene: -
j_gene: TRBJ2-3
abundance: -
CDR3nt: TGTGCCAGCAGCGTAGACGGAGTAGCAGATACGCAGTATTTT
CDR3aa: CASSVDGVADTQYF

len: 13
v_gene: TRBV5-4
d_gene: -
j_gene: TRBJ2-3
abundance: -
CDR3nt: TGTGCCAGCAGCTGGCTTTCCACAGATACGCAGTATTTT
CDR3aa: CASSWLSTDTQYF

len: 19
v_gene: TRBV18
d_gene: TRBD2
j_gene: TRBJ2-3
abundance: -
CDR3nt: TGTGCCAGCTCCGGCCGGCTAGCGGGGAACGTTTTAACGGGAGATACGCAGTATTTT
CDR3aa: CASSGRLAGNVLTGDTQYF

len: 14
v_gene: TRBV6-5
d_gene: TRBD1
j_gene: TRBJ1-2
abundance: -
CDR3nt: TGTGCCAGCAGTTACGGGCAGGGGGACTATGGCTACACCTTC
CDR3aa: CASSYGQGDYGYTF

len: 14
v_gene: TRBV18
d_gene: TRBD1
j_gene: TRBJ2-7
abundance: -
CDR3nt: TGTGCCAGCTCACCAGGGACAGGGACCAACGAGCAGTACTTC
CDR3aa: CASSPGTGTNEQYF

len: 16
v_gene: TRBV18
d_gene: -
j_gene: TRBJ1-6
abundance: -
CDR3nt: TGTGCCAGCTCACCACGGCTCATGGACAGTGATTCACCCCTCCACTTT
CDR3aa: CASSPRLMDSDSPLHF

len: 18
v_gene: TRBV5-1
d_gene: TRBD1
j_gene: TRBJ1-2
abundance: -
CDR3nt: TGCGCCAGCAGTCAACGTACCGGGACAGGGGATTCTAACTATGGCTACACCTTC
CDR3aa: CASSQRTGTGDSNYGYTF

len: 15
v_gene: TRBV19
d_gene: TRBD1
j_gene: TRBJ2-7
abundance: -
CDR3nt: TGTGCCAGTAGTTCACAGGGGGCGGATGTTTTCGAGCAGTACTTC
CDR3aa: CASSSQGADVFEQYF

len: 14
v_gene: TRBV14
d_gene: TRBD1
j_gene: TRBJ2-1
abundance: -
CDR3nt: TGTGCCAGCAGCCGCCCGACAGGGGAAGGTGAGCAGTTCTTC
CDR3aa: CASSRPTGEGEQFF

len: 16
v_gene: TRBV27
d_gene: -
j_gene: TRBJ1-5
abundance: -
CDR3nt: TGTGCCAGCAGTTCGGGGGGTAACGTAGGCCGTCAGCCCCAGCATTTT
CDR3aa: CASSSGGNVGRQPQHF

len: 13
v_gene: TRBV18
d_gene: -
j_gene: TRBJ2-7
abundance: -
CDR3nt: TGTGCCAGCTCACCCGAGACAGGCTACGAGCAGTACTTC
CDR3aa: CASSPETGYEQYF

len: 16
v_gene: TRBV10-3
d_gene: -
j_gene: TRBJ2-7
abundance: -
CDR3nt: TGTGCCATCAGTGAGAATAGCTTATTGGGGACATACGAGCAGTACTTC
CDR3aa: CAISENSLLGTYEQYF

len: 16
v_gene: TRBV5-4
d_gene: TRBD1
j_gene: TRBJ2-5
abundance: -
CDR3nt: TGTGCCAGCAGCTCTCCGGGACAGGGGATCCAAGAGACCCAGTACTTC
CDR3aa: CASSSPGQGIQETQYF

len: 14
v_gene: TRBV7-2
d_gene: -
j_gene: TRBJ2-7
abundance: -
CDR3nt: TGTGCCAGCAGCTTAGAACAGGGCAATTACGAGCAGTACTTC
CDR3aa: CASSLEQGNYEQYF

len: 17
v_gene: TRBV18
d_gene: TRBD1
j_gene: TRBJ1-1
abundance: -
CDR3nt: TGTGCCAGCTCACCATTGGGACAGGGAGCGGTGAACACTGAAGCTTTCTTT
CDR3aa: CASSPLGQGAVNTEAFF

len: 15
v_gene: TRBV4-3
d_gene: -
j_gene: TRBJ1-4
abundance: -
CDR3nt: TGCGCCAGCAGACAAGGGGCAACAAGCAATGAAAAACTGTTTTTT
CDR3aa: CASRQGATSNEKLFF

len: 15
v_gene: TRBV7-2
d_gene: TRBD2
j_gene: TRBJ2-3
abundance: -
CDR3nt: TGTGCCAGCAGCTTAGTTGCGGGGGAGGCAGATACGCAGTATTTT
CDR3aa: CASSLVAGEADTQYF

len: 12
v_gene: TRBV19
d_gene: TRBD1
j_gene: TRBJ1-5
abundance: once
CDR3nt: TGTGCCAGTGGGACAGGGATTCAGCCCCAGCATTTT
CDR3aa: CASGTGIQPQHF

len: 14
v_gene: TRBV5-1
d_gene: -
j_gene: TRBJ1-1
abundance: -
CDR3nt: TGCGCCAGCAGCTTGTCTAGGGGGGGCACTGAAGCTTTCTTT
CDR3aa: CASSLSRGGTEAFF

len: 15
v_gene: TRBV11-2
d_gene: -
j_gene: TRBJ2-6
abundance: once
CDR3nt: TGTGCCAGCGGCCACCAGGGTTTTGGGGCCAACGTCCTGACTTTC
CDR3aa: CASGHQGFGANVLTF

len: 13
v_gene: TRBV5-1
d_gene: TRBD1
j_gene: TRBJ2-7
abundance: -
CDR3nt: TGCGCCAGCAGTTTCTCGGGACAGGGCCCGTCTGCCTTC
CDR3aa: CASSFSGQGPSAF

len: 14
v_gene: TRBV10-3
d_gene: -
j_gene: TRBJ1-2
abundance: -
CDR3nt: TGTGCCATCAGTGAGTCTTGGTTTTCGGATGGCTACACCTTC
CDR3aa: CAISESWFSDGYTF

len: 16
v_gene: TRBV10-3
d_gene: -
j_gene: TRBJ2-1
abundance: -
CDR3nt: TGTGCCATCAGTGCCTACACTAGCAGGGATCACAATGAGCAGTTCTTC
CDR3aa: CAISAYTSRDHNEQFF

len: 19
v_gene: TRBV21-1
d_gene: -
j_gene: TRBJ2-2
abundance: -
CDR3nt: TGTGCCAGCAGCCTACCAAGGGACAGGGGGCGCCCAAACACCGGGGAGCTGTTTTTT
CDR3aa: CASSLPRDRGRPNTGELFF

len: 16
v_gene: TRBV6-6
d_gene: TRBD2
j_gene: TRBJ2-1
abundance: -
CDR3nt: TGTGCCAGCAGAAACCGGGGGGCGGGGGGTGGCAATGAGCAGTTCTTC
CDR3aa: CASRNRGAGGGNEQFF

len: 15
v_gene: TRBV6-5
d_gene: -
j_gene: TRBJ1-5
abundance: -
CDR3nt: TGTGCCAGCAGTCCCCAGCGGGGTGTGGGTCAGCCCCAGCATTTT
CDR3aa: CASSPQRGVGQPQHF

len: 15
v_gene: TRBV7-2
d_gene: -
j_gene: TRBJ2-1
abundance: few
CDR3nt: TGTGCCAGCAGCCCTGACAGAGGATTCTACAATGAGCAGTTCTTC
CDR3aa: CASSPDRGFYNEQFF

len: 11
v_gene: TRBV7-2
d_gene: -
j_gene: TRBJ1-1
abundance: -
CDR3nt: TGTGCCAGCAGCTCTTACACTGAAGCTTTCTTT
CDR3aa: CASSSYTEAFF